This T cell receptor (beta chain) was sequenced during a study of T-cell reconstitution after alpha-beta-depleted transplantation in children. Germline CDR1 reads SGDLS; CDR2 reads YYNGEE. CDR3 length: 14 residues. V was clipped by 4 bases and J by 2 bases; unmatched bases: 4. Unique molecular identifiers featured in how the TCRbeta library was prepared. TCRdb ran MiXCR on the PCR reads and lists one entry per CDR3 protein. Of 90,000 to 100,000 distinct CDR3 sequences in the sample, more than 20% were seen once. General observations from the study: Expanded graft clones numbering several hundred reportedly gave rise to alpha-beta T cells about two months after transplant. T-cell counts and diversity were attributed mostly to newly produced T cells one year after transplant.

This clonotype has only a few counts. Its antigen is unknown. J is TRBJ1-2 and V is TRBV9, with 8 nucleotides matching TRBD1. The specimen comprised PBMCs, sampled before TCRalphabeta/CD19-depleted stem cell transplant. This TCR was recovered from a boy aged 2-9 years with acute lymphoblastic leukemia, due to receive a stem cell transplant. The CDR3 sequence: CASSLGQDNYGYTF. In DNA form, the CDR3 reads TGTGCCAGCAGCCTGGGACAGGACAACTATGGCTACACCTTC.